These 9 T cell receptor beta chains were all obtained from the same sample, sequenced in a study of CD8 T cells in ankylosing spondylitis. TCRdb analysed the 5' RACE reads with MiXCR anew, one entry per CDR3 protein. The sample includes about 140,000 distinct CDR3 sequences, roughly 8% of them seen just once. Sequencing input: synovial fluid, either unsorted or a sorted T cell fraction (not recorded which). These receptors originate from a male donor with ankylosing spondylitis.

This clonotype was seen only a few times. CDR3 protein: CASSQQSTGANVLTF. CDR3 DNA: TGCGCCAGCAGCCAACAGAGTACCGGGGCCAACGTCCTGACTTTC. The chain recombines TRBV5-1 with TRBJ2-6, with no clear D. Per germline, CDR1 SGHRS and CDR2 YFSETQ. CDR3 length: 15 amino acids. V lost 4 bases and J lost 4, with 12 bases in between.

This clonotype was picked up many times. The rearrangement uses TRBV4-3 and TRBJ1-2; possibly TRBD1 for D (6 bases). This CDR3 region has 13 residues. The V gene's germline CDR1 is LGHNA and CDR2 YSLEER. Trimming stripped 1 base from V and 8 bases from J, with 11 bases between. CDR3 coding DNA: TGCGCCAGCAGCCAAGTCGGGGGGGCGGGCTACACCTTC. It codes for CASSQVGGAGYTF.

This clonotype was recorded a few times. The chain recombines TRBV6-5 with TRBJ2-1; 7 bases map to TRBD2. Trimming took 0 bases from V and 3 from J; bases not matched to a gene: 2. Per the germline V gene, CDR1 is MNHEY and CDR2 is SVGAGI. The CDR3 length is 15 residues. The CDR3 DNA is TGTGCCAGCAGTTACTCCGCGGGAGTCTACAATGAGCAGTTCTTC. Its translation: CASSYSAGVYNEQFF.

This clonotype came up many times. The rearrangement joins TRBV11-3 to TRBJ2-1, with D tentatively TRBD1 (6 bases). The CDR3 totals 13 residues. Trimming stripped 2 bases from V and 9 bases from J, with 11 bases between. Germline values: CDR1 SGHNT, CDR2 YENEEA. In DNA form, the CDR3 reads TGTGCCAGCAGCTTAAAACAGGGTGGTGAGCAGTTCTTC. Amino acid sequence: CASSLKQGGEQFF.

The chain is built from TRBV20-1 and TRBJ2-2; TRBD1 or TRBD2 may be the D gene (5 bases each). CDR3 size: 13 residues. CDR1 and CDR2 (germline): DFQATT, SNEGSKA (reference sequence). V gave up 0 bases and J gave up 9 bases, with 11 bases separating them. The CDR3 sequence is CSARDSGRRELFF. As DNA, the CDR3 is TGCAGTGCTAGAGATTCGGGGCGCCGGGAGCTGTTTTTT.

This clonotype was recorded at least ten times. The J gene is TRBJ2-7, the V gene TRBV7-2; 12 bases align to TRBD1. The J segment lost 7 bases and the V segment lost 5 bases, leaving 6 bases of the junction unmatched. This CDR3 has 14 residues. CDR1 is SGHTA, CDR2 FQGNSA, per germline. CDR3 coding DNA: TGTGCCAGCAGCCCTAGGGACAGGGGGCGGGAGCAGTACTTC. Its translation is CASSPRDRGREQYF. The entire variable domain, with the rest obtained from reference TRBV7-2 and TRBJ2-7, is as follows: GAGVSQSPSNKVTEKGKDVELRCDPISGHTALYWYRQSLGQGLEFLIYFQGNSAPDKSGLPSDRFSAERTGGSVSTLTIQRTQQEDSAVYLCASSPRDRGREQYFGPGTRLTVT.

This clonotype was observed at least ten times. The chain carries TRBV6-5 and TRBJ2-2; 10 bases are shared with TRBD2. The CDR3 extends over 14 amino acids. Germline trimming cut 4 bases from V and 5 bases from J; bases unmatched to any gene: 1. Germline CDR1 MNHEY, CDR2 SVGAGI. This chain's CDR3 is CASSWTSGTGELFF. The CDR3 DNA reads TGTGCCAGCAGTTGGACTAGCGGAACCGGGGAGCTGTTTTTT.

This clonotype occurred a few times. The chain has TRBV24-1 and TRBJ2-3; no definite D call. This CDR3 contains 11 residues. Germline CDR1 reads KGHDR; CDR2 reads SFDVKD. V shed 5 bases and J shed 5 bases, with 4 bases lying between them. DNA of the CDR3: TGTGCCACCAGTGTGGTAGATACGCAGTATTTT. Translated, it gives CATSVVDTQYF.

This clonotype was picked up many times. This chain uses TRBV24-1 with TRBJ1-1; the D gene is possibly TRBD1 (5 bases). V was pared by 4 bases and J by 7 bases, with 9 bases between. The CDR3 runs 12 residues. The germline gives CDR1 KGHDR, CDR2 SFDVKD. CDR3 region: CATSEGDGEAFF. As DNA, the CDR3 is TGTGCCACCAGTGAAGGGGACGGTGAAGCTTTCTTT.